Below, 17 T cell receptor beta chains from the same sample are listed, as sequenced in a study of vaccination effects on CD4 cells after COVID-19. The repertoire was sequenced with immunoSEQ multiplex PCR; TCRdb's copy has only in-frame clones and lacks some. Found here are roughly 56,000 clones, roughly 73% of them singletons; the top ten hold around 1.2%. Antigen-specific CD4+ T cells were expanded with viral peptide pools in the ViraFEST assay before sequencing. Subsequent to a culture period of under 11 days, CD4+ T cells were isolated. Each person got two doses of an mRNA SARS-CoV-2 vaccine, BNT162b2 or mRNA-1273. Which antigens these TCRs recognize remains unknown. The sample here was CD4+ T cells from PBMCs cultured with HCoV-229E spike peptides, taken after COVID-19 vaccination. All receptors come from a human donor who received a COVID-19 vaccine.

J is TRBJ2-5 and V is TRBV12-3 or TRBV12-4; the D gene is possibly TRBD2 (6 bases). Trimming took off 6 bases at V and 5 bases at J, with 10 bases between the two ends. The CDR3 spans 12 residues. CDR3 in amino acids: CASSGGSETQYF. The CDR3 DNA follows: TGTGCCAGCAGCGGGGGAAGCGAGACCCAGTACTTC.

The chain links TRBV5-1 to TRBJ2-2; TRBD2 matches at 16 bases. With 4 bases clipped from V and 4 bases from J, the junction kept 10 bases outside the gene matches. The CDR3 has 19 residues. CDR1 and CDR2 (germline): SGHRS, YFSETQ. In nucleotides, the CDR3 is TGCGCCAGCAGCCGGGGACTAGCGGGGGGGCCAGGTGGCACCGGGGAGCTGTTTTTT. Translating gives CASSRGLAGGPGGTGELFF.

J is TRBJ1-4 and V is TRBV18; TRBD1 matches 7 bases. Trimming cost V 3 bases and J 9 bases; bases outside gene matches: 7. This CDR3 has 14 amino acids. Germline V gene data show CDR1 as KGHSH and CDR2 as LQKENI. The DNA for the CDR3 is TGTGCCAGCTCACCCGACGGGACAGCCCAAAAACTGTTTTTT. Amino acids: CASSPDGTAQKLFF. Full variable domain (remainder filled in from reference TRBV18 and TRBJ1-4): NAGVMQNPRHLVRRRGQEARLRCSPMKGHSHVYWYRQLPEEGLKFMVYLQKENIIDESGMPKERFSAEFPKEGPSILRIQQVVRGDSAAYFCASSPDGTAQKLFFGSGTQLSVL.

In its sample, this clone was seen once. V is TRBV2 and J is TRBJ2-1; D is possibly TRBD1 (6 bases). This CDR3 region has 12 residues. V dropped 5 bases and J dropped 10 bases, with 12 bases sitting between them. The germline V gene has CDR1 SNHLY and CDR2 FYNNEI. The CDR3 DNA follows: TGTGCCAGCAGTATACAGGGTTCGGAGCAGTTCTTC. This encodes CASSIQGSEQFF. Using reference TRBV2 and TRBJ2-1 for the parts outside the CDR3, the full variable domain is EPEVTQTPSHQVTQMGQEVILRCVPISNHLYFYWYRQILGQKVEFLVSFYNNEISEKSEIFDDQFSVERPDGSNFTLKIRSTKLEDSAMYFCASSIQGSEQFFGPGTRLTVL.

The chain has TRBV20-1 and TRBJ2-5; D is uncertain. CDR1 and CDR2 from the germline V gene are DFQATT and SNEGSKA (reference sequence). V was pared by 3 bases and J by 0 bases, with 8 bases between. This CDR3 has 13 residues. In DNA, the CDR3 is TGCAGTGCTAGTAGCTTGTACCAAGAGACCCAGTACTTC. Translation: CSASSLYQETQYF.

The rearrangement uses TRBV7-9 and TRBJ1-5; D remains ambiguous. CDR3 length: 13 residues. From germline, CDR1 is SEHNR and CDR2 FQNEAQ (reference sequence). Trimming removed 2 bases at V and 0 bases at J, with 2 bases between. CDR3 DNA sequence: TGTGCCAGCAGCTTAAGTAGCAATCAGCCCCAGCATTTT. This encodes CASSLSSNQPQHF.

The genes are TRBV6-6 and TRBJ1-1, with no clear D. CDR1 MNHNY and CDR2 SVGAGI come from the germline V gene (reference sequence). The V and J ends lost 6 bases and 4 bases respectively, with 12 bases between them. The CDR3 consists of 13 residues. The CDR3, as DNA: TGTGCCAGCAGGCTAAGGGAGGGCACTGAAGCTTTCTTT. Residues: CASRLREGTEAFF.

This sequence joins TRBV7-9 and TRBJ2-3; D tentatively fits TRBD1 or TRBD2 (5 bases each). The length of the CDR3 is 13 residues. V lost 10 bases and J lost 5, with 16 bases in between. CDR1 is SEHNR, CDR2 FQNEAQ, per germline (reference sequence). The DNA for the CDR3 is TGTGCCACCGGGGACGGGGCGGTAGATACGCAGTATTTT. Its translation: CATGDGAVDTQYF.

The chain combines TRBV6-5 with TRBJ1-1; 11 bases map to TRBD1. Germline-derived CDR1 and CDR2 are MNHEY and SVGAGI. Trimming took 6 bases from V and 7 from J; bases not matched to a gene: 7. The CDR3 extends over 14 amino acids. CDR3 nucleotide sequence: TGTGCCAGCAGGCGGACAGGGGGCAGGAGTGAAGCTTTCTTT. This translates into CASRRTGGRSEAFF.

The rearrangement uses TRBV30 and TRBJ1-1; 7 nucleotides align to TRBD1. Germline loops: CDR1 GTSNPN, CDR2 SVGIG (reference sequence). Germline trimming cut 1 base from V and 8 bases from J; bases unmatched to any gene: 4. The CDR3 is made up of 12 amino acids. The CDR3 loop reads CAWSDLGQEAFF. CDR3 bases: TGTGCCTGGAGTGATTTGGGACAGGAAGCTTTCTTT. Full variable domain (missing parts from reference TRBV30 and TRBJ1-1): SQTIHQWPATLVQPVGSPLSLECTVEGTSNPNLYWYRQAAGRGLQLLFYSVGIGQISSEVPQNLSASRPQDRQFILSSKKLLLSDSGFYLCAWSDLGQEAFFGQGTRLTVV.

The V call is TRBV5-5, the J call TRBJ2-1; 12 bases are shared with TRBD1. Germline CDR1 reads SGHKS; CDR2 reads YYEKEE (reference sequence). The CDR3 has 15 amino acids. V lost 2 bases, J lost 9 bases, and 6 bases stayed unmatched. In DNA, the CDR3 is TGTGCCAGCAGCTTCCCGGGACAGGGGGCTCGTGAGCAGTTCTTC. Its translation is CASSFPGQGAREQFF.

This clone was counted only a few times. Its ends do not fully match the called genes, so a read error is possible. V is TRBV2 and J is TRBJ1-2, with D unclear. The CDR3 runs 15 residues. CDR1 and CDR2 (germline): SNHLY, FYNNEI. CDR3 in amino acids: CASSKAGSPHYGYTF. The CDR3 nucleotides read TGTGCCAGCAGTAAAGCGGGGTCCCCACACTATGGCTACACCTTC.

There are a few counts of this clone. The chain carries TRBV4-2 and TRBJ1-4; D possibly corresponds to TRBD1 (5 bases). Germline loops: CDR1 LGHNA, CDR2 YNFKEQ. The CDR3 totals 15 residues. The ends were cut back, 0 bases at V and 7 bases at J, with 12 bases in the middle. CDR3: CASSQEAGHSEKLFF. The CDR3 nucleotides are TGTGCCAGCAGCCAAGAGGCAGGACATAGTGAAAAACTGTTTTTT.

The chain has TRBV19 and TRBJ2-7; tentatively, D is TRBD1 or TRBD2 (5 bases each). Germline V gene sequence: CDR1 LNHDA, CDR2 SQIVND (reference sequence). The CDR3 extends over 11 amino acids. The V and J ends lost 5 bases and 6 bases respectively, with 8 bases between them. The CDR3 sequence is CASSGGSEQYV. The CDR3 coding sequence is TGTGCCAGTAGTGGGGGTTCCGAGCAGTACGTC.

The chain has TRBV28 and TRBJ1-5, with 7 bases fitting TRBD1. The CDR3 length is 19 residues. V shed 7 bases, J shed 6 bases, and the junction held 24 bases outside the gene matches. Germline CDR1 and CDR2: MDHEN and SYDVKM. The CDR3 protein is CASTLTQGWGITSGQPQHF. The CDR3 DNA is TGTGCCAGCACCTTGACACAGGGGTGGGGCATCACATCAGGTCAGCCCCAGCATTTT.

The CDR3 DNA reads TGCAGTCTATTGCTCCAGGAGACCCAGTACTTC. This sequence encodes CSLLLQETQYF. The J gene is TRBJ2-5, the V gene TRBV20-1; D unclear. This CDR3 is 11 amino acids long. CDR1 DFQATT and CDR2 SNEGSKA come from the germline V gene (reference sequence). V lost 8 bases to trimming and J lost 5 bases, with 12 bases between them.

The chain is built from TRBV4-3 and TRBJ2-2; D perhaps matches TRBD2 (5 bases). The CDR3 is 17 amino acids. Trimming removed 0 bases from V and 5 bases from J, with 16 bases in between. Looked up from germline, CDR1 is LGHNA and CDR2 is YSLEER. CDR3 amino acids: CASSQERSDWETGELFF. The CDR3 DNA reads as TGCGCCAGCAGCCAAGAAAGGTCGGATTGGGAGACCGGGGAGCTGTTTTTT.